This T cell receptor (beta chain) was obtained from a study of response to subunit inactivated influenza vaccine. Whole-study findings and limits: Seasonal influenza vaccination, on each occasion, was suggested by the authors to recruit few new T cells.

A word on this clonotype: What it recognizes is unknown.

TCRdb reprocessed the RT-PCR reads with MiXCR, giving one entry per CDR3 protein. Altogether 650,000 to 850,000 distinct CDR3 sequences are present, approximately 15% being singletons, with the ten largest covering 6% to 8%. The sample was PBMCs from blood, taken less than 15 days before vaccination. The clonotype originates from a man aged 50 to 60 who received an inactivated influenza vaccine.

CDR3 residues: CASSQDLGWGIFYEQYF. Here the CDR3 DNA reads TGCGCCAGCAGCCAAGATCTAGGGTGGGGAATCTTCTACGAGCAGTACTTC. The chain recombines TRBV4-1 with TRBJ2-7; D unclear. The germline V gene has CDR1 MGHRA and CDR2 YSYEKL. V was pared by 0 bases and J by 3 bases, with 18 bases between. The CDR3 contains 17 residues.